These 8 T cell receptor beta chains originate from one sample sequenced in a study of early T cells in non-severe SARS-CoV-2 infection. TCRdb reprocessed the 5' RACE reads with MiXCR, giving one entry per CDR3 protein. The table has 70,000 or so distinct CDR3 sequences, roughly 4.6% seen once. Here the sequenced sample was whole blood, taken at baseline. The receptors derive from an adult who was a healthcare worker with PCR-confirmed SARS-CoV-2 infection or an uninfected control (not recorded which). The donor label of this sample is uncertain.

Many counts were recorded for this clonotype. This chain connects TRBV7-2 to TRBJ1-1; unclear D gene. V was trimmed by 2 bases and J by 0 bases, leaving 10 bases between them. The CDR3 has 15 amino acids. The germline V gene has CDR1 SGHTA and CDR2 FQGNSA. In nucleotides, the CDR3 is TGTGCCAGCAGCTTACTCGCCGCAATGAACACTGAAGCTTTCTTT. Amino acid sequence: CASSLLAAMNTEAFF.

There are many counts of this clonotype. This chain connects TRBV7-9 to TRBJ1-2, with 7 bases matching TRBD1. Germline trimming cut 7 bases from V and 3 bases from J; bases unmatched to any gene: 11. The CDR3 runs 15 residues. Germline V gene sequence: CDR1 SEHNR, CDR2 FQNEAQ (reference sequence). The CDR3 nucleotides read TGTGCCAGCACCGATACCCCTACAGGGGACTATGGCTACACCTTC. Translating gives CASTDTPTGDYGYTF.

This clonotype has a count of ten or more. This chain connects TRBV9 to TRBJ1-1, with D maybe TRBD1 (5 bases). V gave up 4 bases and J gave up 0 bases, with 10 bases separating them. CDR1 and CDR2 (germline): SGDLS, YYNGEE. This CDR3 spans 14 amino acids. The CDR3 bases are TGTGCCAGCAGCTGGGACTGTATGAACACTGAAGCTTTCTTT. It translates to CASSWDCMNTEAFF. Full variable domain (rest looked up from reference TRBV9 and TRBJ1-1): DSGVTQTPKHLITATGQRVTLRCSPRSGDLSVYWYQQSLDQGLQFLIQYYNGEERAKGNILERFSAQQFPDLHSELNLSSLELGDSALYFCASSWDCMNTEAFFGQGTRLTVV.

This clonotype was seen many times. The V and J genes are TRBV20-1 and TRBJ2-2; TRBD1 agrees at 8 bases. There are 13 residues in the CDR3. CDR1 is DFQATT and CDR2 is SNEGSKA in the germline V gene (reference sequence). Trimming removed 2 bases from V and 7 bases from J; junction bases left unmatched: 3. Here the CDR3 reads CSARSTGVGELFF. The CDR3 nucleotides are TGCAGTGCTAGATCGACAGGGGTCGGGGAGCTGTTTTTT.

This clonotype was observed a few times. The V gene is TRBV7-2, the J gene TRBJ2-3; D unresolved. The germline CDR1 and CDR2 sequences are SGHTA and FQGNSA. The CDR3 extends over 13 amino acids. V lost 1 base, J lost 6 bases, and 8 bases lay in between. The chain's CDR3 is CASSLVPGDTQYF. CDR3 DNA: TGTGCCAGCAGCTTAGTCCCCGGGGATACGCAGTATTTT. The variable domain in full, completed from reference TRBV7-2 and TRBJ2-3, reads GAGVSQSPSNKVTEKGKDVELRCDPISGHTALYWYRQSLGQGLEFLIYFQGNSAPDKSGLPSDRFSAERTGGSVSTLTIQRTQQEDSAVYLCASSLVPGDTQYFGPGTRLTVL.

The CDR3 nucleotides read TGTGCCAGCAGCACATATGATGAGCAGTTCTTC. This sequence encodes CASSTYDEQFF. The chain links TRBV28 to TRBJ2-1; D remains unclear. Germline CDR1 MDHEN, CDR2 SYDVKM. Deletions cut 6 bases from V and 8 bases from J, with 8 bases between. This CDR3 is built from 11 residues.

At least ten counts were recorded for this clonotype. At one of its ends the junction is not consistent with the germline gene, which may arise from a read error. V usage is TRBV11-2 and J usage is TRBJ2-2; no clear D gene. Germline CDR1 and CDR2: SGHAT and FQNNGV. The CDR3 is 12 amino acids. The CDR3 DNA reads TGTGCCAATCCAGCGAAAACCGGGGAGCTGTTTTTT. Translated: CANPAKTGELFF.

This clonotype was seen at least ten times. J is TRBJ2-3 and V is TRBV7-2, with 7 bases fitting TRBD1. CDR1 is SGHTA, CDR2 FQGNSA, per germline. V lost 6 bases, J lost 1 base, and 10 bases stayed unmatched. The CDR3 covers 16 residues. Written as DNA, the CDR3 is TGTGCCAGCAGACCCAGGCAGGGGGACGGCACAGATACGCAGTATTTT. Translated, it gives CASRPRQGDGTDTQYF.